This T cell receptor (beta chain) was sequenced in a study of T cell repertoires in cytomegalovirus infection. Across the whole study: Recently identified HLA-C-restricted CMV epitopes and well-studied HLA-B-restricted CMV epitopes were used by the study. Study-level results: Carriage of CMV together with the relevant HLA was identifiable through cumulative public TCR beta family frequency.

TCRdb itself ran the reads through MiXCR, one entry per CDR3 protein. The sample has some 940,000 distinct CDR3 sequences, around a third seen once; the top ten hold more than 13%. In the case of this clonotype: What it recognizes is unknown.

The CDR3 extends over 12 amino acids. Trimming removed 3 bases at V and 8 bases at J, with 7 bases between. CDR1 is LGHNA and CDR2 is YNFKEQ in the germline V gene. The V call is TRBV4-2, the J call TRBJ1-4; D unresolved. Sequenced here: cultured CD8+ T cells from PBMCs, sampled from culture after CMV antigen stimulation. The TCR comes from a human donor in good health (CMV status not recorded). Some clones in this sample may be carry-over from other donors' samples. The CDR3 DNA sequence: TGTGCCAGCAGCCAGAAGGTAGAAAAACTGTTTTTT. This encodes CASSQKVEKLFF.